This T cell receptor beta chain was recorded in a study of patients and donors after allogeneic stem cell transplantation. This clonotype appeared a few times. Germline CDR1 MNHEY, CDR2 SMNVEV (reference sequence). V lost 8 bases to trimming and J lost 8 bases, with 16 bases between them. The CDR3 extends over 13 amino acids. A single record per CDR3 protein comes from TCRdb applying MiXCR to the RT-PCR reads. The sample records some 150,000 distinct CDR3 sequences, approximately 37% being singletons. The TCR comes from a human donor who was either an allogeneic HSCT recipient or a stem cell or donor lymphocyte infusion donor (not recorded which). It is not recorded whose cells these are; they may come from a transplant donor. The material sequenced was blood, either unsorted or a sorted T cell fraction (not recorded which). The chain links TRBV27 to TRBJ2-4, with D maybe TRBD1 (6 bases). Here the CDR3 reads CASGRGGGYIQYF. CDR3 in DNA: TGTGCCAGCGGCAGGGGCGGTGGATACATTCAGTACTTC.